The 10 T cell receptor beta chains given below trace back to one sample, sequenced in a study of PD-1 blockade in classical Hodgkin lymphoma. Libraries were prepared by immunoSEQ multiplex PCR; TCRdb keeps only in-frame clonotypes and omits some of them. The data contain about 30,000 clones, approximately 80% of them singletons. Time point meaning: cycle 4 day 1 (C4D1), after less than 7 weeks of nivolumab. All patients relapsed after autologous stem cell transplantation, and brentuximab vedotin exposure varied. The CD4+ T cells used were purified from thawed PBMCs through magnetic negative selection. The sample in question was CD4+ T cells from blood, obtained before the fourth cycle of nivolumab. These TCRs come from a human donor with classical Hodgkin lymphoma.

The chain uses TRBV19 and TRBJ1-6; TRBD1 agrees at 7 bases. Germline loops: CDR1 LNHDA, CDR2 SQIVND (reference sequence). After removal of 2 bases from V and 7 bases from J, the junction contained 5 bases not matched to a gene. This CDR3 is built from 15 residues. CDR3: CASSISGTANSPLHF. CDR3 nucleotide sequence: TGTGCCAGTAGTATATCAGGGACAGCCAATTCACCCCTCCACTTT.

The CDR3 DNA reads TGCGCCAGCAGCTCCATATCAGGGGCGACTGAAGCTTTCTTT. It is translated as CASSSISGATEAFF. The genes are TRBV5-1 and TRBJ1-1; D is perhaps TRBD1 (6 bases). The CDR3 extends over 14 amino acids. Germline loops: CDR1 SGHRS, CDR2 YFSETQ. Trimming stripped 3 bases from V and 5 bases from J, with 14 bases between.

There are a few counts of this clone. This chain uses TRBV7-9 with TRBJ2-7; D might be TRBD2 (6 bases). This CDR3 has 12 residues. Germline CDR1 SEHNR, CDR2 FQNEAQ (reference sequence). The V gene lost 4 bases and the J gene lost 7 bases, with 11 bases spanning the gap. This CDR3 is CASSSGAWEQYF. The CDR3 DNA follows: TGTGCCAGCAGCTCGGGAGCGTGGGAGCAGTACTTC.

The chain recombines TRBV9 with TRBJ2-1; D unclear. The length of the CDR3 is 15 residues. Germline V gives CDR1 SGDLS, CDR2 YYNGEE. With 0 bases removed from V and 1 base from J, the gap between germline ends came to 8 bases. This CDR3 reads CASSVGEDSYNEQFF. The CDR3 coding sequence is TGTGCCAGCAGCGTAGGTGAAGATTCCTACAATGAGCAGTTCTTC.

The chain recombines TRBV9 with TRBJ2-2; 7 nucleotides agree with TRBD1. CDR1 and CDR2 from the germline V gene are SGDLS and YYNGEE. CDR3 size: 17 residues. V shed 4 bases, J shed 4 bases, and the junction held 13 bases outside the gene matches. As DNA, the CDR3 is TGTGCCAGCAGCCGAGTCAGGCAGGGGGTGACCACCGGGGAGCTGTTTTTT. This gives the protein CASSRVRQGVTTGELFF.

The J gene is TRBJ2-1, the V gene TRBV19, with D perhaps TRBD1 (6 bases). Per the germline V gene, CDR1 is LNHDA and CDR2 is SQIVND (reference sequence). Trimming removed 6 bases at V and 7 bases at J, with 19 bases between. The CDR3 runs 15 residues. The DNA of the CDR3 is TGTGCCAGTAGACCTACTACAGGGAAATCGAATGAGCAGTTCTTC. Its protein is CASRPTTGKSNEQFF.

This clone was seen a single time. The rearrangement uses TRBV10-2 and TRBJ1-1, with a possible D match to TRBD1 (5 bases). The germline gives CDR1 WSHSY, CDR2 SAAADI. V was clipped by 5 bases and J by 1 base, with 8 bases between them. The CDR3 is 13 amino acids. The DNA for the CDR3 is TGCGCCAGCAGTAAGCAGGGGAACACTGAAGCTTTCTTT. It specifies CASSKQGNTEAFF.

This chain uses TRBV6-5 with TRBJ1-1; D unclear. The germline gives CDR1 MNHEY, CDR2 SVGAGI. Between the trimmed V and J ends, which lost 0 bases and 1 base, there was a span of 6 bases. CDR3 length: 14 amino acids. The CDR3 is CASSYSWANTEAFF. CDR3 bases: TGTGCCAGCAGTTACTCGTGGGCGAACACTGAAGCTTTCTTT.

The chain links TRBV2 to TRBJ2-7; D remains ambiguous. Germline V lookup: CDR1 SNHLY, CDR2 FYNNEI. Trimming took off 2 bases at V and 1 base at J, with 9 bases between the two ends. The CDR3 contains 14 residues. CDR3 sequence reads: CASSELTASYEQYF. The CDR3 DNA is TGTGCCAGCAGTGAACTCACAGCATCCTACGAGCAGTACTTC.

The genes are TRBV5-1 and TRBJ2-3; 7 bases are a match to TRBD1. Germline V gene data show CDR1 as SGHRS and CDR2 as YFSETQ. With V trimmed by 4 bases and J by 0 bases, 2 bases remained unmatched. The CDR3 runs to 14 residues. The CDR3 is CASSPGQSTDTQYF. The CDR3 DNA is TGCGCCAGCAGCCCGGGACAGAGCACAGATACGCAGTATTTT. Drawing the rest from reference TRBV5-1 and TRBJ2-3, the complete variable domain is KAGVTQTPRYLIKTRGQQVTLSCSPISGHRSVSWYQQTPGQGLQFLFEYFSETQRNKGNFPGRFSGRQFSNSRSEMNVSTLELGDSALYLCASSPGQSTDTQYFGPGTRLTVL.